This T cell receptor beta chain was identified in a study of blood T cell repertoires in COVID-19 (dated by TCRdb to between 2020 and 2021). Background for the entire study: Collaborator samples came from the United States, Italy and Spain and covered acute and convalescent phases of COVID-19. The dataset comprised deeply sampled blood TCRbeta repertoires from subjects exposed to, actively infected with, or recovered from COVID-19. A freely available public database, intended as a resource for researchers studying the immune response to SARS-CoV-2, is where the repertoires were released. A de-identified subject ID, COVID-19 status, age in years and sex were almost always included in the sample metadata. The prospective study material was composed of cDNA or gDNA derived from T cells, B-cell-depleted T cells, or PBMCs. The samples were drawn from two sources: the first 160 participants of the ongoing ImmuneRACE study, and 1,200 or so subjects contributed by 6 global collaborators. HLA class I and class II types, where available, came from metadata supplied by the sample provider rather than from assay-based typing. Study-level results and caveats: Clinical and demographic metadata were provided uncurated, with the amount varying by source and participant.

Via the germline V gene, CDR1 is SGHRS and CDR2 YFSETQ. Trimming leaves V shorter by 2 bases and J shorter by 5 bases, with the junction holding 4 bases beyond the gene matches. From the cysteine up to the phenylalanine, the CDR3 has a length of 15 residues. The DNA shown is the 45-base CDR3, in frame from base 1. A remark on this clone: It lacks a known antigen. It has no much larger one-base neighbor in the sample; base qualities were not kept.

Collaborating institutions collected whole blood in K2EDTA tubes following their own protocols. Collaborator samples were shipped for TCRbeta analysis as frozen whole blood, isolated PBMCs, or DNA extracted from either sample type. The immunoSEQ Assay, a bias-controlled multiplex PCR, was used to amplify TCRbeta CDR3 regions from genomic DNA. Under the source paper's analysis protocol: Nucleated cell counts per sample were estimated from amplification of reference gene primers within the assay. To quantify the absolute abundance of each unique TCRbeta CDR3 rearrangement, sequence reads were collapsed and filtered. Productive Simpson clonality was computed per sample as the square root of Simpson's diversity index over productive rearrangements. TCRdb stores this immuneACCESS table with in-frame sequences only. Part of the clones is absent; in the studies checked, under half of the shortfall reflects unresolved V genes, and no reason is known for the rest. That table is the source of V, J and clone size, and D and trimming were worked out from the DNA. For this sample there are 140,000 to 150,000 clones; 75% to 90% appear just once. Jointly, the top ten make up 35% to 45% of the sample.

The sequence derives from a human donor in a cohort sampled during active COVID-19. Input material: peripheral blood. Recombination linked TRBV5-1 to TRBJ2-2; 9 nucleotides in the junction match TRBD1. The nucleotides are TGCGCCAGCAGCTTACAGGGGGCGTCAACCGGGGAGCTGTTTTTT. Protein translation: CASSLQGASTGELFF.